These 10 T cell receptor beta chains originate from one sample sequenced in a study of T cell changes during pregnancy in multiple sclerosis. Only in-frame clones appear in the TCRdb table, and some are missing; sequencing was by immunoSEQ multiplex PCR. Of under 65,000 clones in the sample, about 93% were seen once. This specimen was CD4+ T cells from peripheral blood mononuclear cells, taken in the third trimester of pregnancy. The receptors were gathered from a female donor with multiple sclerosis, enrolled in a pregnancy study.

This clone appeared a single time. The same CDR3 is also encoded by other DNA sequences in this sample. This rearrangement joins TRBV5-1 to TRBJ2-5; D possibly corresponds to TRBD2 (5 bases). Germline V lookup: CDR1 SGHRS, CDR2 YFSETQ. V dropped 0 bases and J dropped 4 bases, with 7 bases sitting between them. CDR3 length equals 13 residues. The chain's CDR3 is CASSLGGGETQYF. The CDR3 nucleotides are TGCGCCAGCAGCTTGGGAGGAGGAGAGACCCAGTACTTC.

The chain couples TRBV5-1 to TRBJ2-6, with no clear D. V gave up 3 bases and J gave up 0 bases, with 7 bases separating them. Germline lookup yields CDR1 SGHRS and CDR2 YFSETQ. The length of the CDR3 is 15 residues. CDR3 protein: CASSSDNSGANVLTF. The CDR3 DNA reads TGCGCCAGCAGCTCAGACAACTCTGGGGCCAACGTCCTGACTTTC.

The chain is built from TRBV27 and TRBJ1-1; 10 bases line up with TRBD1. This CDR3 contains 14 residues. CDR1 MNHEY and CDR2 SMNVEV come from the germline V gene (reference sequence). Germline trimming cut 6 bases from V and 4 bases from J; bases unmatched to any gene: 5. The CDR3 DNA reads TGTGCCAGCAGCCCGGACAGGGGGGTCACTGAAGCTTTCTTT. Translated: CASSPDRGVTEAFF.

This clone was recorded a few times. The J gene is TRBJ1-1, the V gene TRBV6-1; D ambiguous. Germline V gene sequence: CDR1 MNHNS, CDR2 SASEGT. The V and J ends lost 4 bases and 3 bases respectively, with 9 bases between them. This CDR3 is 13 amino acids long. The CDR3 region is CASSAILDTEAFF. The CDR3 DNA is TGTGCCAGCAGTGCTATTCTGGACACTGAAGCTTTCTTT.

This rearrangement joins TRBV5-8 to TRBJ2-7, with D unclear. The CDR3 runs 15 residues. Between the trimmed V and J ends, which lost 3 bases and 1 base, there was a span of 14 bases. Looked up from germline, CDR1 is SGHTS and CDR2 is YDEGEE. This CDR3 is CASSSYLPKSYEQYF. As DNA, the CDR3 is TGTGCCAGCAGCTCCTATCTTCCGAAATCCTACGAGCAGTACTTC.

The rearrangement links TRBV18 to TRBJ1-2; D unresolved. The CDR3 runs to 14 residues. Germline CDR1 KGHSH, CDR2 LQKENI. V was pared by 0 bases and J by 5 bases, with 10 bases between. The CDR3 DNA reads TGTGCCAGCTCACCACCGGGCAGAGATTATGGCTACACCTTC. It specifies CASSPPGRDYGYTF.

The chain links TRBV19 to TRBJ2-7; 12 bases are a match to TRBD1. This CDR3 has 16 residues. After removal of 5 bases from V and 5 bases from J, the junction contained 10 bases not matched to a gene. CDR1 and CDR2 from the germline V gene are LNHDA and SQIVND (reference sequence). In DNA, the CDR3 is TGTGCCAGTAGTCCGACCGGGACAGGGGGCGTGAACGAGCAGTACTTC. Translated: CASSPTGTGGVNEQYF.

The rearrangement uses TRBV7-9 and TRBJ2-3, with 9 nucleotides matching TRBD2. The V and J ends lost 1 base and 0 bases, in that order; junction bases with no gene match: 2. The CDR3 length is 16 residues. Germline CDR1 and CDR2: SEHNR and FQNEAQ (reference sequence). This chain's CDR3 is CASSLVAGVSTDTQYF. The CDR3, as DNA: TGTGCCAGCAGCTTAGTAGCGGGGGTCAGCACAGATACGCAGTATTTT.

This chain uses TRBV13 with TRBJ1-1, with 7 bases aligning to TRBD1. The junction had 16 bases not matched to a gene; V was cut back by 7 bases and J by 8 bases. The V gene's germline CDR1 is PRHDT and CDR2 FYEKMQ (reference sequence). This CDR3 region has 15 residues. DNA for the CDR3: TGTGCCAGCAACGACCGGAAGGGGGCGATAACCGAAGCTTTCTTT. The encoded protein is CASNDRKGAITEAFF.

The chain couples TRBV6-4 to TRBJ2-5, with TRBD2 matching over 14 bases. This CDR3 has 23 residues. J gave up 1 base and V 0 bases, and 19 bases lay outside the gene matches. Germline V gene lookup returns CDR1 MRHNA and CDR2 SNTAGT. As DNA, the CDR3 is TGTGCCAGCAGTGACTCAAGACTAGCGGGGGGGCACGGACTCAGAGAGATCCAAGAGACCCAGTACTTC. Amino acid sequence: CASSDSRLAGGHGLREIQETQYF.